This T cell receptor (beta chain) came from a study of T cells in Graves' hyperthyroidism and ophthalmopathy. General study results and limits: Separating ophthalmopathy from stable hyperthyroidism was achieved by a 13 V-J model. Blood samples included most of the expanded thyroid clonotypes exceeding 0.001.

Comment on this clonotype: Its target is not known. Its ends do not fully match the called genes, so a read error is possible.

Graves' hyperthyroidism qualified as stable when ophthalmopathy did not progress within 18 months. Not enrolled were patients with uncontrolled infection, other autoimmune disease, pregnancy or lactation. Germline-derived CDR1 and CDR2 are ENHRY and SYGVKD. The CDR3 covers 15 residues. Amplified TCR beta CDR3 regions came from RNA transcripts. First-round RT-PCR with HTBI primers amplified the TCR CDR3 region. TCRdb used MiXCR to reprocess the multiplex PCR reads, holding one entry per CDR3 protein. The sample holds approximately 500,000 distinct CDR3 sequences, approximately 44% seen once. The origin of this receptor is a woman between 18 and 30 years old with Graves' hyperthyroidism. The sample comprised peripheral blood or thyroid tissue (not recorded which). This rearrangement joins TRBV10-3 to TRBJ2-5; either TRBD1 or TRBD2 may fit D (5 bases each). As DNA, the CDR3 is TGTGCCATCAGTGTACACCGGGACGGACAAGGGACCCAGTACTTC. It specifies CAISVHRDGQGTQYF.